A selection of T cell receptor beta chains follows, all from one sample in a study of blood T cell repertoires in COVID-19. This table comes from immunoSEQ multiplex PCR, and its TCRdb copy is limited to in-frame clones, with some not included. Altogether some 300,000 clones are present, over 85% being singletons, with the ten largest covering less than 3.5%. Sequencing was done on a sample of PBMCs or T cells enriched from blood (not recorded which). All receptors come from a woman aged 45-60 years who had been exposed to COVID-19. The CDR3 runs from the conserved cysteine through the conserved F or W. The size field is filled for only some rows; it gives once, few, many or a size class.

clone_size: NA
v_call: TRBV7-8
j_call: TRBJ1-1
cdr3_length: 14
cdr3_aa: CASSFEGANTEAFF

clone_size: once
v_call: TRBV27
j_call: TRBJ2-7
cdr3_length: 14
cdr3_aa: CASSSTVASYEQYF

clone_size: NA
v_call: TRBV2
j_call: TRBJ1-5
cdr3_length: 16
cdr3_aa: CASSPGTGLGNQPQHF

clone_size: few
v_call: TRBV5-1
j_call: TRBJ2-1
cdr3_length: 15
cdr3_aa: CASSLVAGSYNEQFF

clone_size: NA
v_call: TRBV3-1/TRBV3-2
j_call: TRBJ2-5
cdr3_length: 15
cdr3_aa: CASSQGSNSEETQYF

clone_size: NA
v_call: TRBV19
j_call: TRBJ2-7
cdr3_length: 15
cdr3_aa: CASSITGTGIYEQYF

clone_size: NA
v_call: TRBV6-5
j_call: TRBJ1-4
cdr3_length: 12
cdr3_aa: CASDKNNEKLFF

clone_size: once
v_call: TRBV21-1
j_call: TRBJ1-6
cdr3_length: 17
cdr3_aa: CASSSRTGSSYNSPLHF

clone_size: NA
v_call: TRBV2
j_call: TRBJ1-5
cdr3_length: 15
cdr3_aa: CASSVQGGLGVAQHF

clone_size: NA
v_call: TRBV23-1
j_call: TRBJ1-4
cdr3_length: 17
cdr3_aa: CASEALSEGVIRKELFF

clone_size: NA
v_call: TRBV10-1
j_call: TRBJ2-7
cdr3_length: 15
cdr3_aa: CASSVFRDRVHEQYF